The sequence of this T cell receptor (beta chain) was determined in a study of metastatic and nonmetastatic thyroid tumors. In the study overall: Repertoires of blood and of tissue (tumor or nodule) from malignant and benign thyroid patients were compared. Regarding the study as a whole: Reportedly, malignant thyroid tumors had significantly higher TCR beta diversity than benign nodules, in blood and tumor.

Every patient was untreated before thyroid surgery. Ten or more counts support this clone. What it binds is unknown. Original handling: A classifier of distant metastasis in papillary thyroid cancer was built from CDR3 differences (across clinicopathological groups). TCRdb re-clonotyped the PCR reads via MiXCR. The V and J calls here are based on TCRdb, not the publication. The data contain roughly 28,000 clones, around a fifth of them singletons. There are 12 residues in the CDR3. Trimming took 7 bases from V and 9 from J, leaving 13 bases between them. The chain carries TRBV12-3 or TRBV12-4 and TRBJ2-4; the D call may be TRBD1 or TRBD2 (5 bases each). The source of this sequence is a female donor with papillary thyroid cancer or a benign thyroid nodule (not recorded which). Some clones in this sample may be carry-over from other donors' samples. Sequenced input: blood. The CDR3 DNA reads as TGTGCCAGCACAAGGGACCTGGTCATTCAGTACTTC. Protein: CASTRDLVIQYF.